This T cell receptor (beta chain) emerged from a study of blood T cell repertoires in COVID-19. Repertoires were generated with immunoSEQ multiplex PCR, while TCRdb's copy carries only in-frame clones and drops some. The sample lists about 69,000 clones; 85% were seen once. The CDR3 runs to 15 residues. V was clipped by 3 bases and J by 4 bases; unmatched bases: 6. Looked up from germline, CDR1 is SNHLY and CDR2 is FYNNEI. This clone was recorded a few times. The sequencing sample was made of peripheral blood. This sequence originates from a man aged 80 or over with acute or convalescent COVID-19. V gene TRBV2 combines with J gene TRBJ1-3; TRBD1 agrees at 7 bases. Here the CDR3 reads CASSERGRRGNTIYF. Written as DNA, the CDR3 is TGTGCCAGCAGTGAGAGGGGGCGAAGGGGAAACACCATATATTTT.